This T cell receptor beta chain originates from a study of blood T cell repertoires in COVID-19. The authors' processing: It was from reference gene primer amplification that nucleated cell counts were estimated. Generated by immunoSEQ multiplex PCR, the TCRdb table keeps only in-frame clones and is missing some. V, J and clone size reflect that table, while D and trimming were determined from the DNA. This table holds more than 250,000 clones, roughly 90% found once. Per germline, CDR1 LNHNV and CDR2 YYDKDF (reference sequence). The V end lost 0 bases, the J end lost 8 bases, and 7 bases lay between the germline ends. This CDR3 spans 12 amino acids.

The clonotype was recovered from a man in his late teens or twenties who had recovered from COVID-19. The chain links TRBV15 to TRBJ1-2; D uncertain. The sequenced material came from peripheral blood. CDR3 DNA sequence: TGTGCCACCAGCAGAGATTCGGGAGGCTACACCTTC. Its protein product is CATSRDSGGYTF.